This TCR beta chain derives from a study of T cell responses to AZD1222 COVID-19 vaccine. At the level of the study: Whether given at about 4 or about 12 weeks, second doses were pooled. Study outcomes and limitations: Dominant at 160-218 and 743-854, vaccine-associated CD4 TCRs also spanned spike. The donor group comprised mostly white British people and more females; the analysis possibly underestimated clonal diversity.

Method: immunoSEQ multiplex PCR; TCRdb's copy keeps in-frame clones and lacks some. This repertoire shows around 50,000 clones, 84% found once; its top ten account for roughly a tenth. The germline V gene has CDR1 MNHEY and CDR2 SMNVEV (reference sequence). V was pared by 2 bases and J by 6 bases, with 12 bases between. The CDR3 loop spans 14 amino acids. About this clone itself: The antigen is undetermined.

The sequences come from peripheral blood, collected on day 0 of AZD1222 vaccination. The chain combines TRBV27 with TRBJ2-3, with D perhaps TRBD2 (5 bases). The receptor comes from an adult in good health. This CDR3 is CASSLTQRGDTQYF. As DNA, the CDR3 is TGTGCCAGCAGTTTAACTCAAAGAGGGGATACGCAGTATTTT.